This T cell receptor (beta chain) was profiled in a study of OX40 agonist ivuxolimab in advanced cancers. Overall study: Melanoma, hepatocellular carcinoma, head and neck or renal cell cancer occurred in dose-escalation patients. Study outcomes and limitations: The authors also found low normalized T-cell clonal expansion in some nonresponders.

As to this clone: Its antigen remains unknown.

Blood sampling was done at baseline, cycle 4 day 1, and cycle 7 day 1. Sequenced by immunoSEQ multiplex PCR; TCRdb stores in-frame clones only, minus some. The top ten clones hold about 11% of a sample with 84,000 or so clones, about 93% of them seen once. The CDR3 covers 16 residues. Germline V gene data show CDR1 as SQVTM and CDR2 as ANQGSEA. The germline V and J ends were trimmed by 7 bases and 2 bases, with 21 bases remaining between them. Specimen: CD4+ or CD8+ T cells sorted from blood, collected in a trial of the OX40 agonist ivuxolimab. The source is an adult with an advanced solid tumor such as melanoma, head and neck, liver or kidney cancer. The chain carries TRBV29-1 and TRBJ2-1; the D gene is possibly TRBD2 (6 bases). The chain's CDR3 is CSASQPTRLAYNEQFF. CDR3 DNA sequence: TGCAGCGCCTCCCAACCCACCAGACTAGCCTACAATGAGCAGTTCTTC.